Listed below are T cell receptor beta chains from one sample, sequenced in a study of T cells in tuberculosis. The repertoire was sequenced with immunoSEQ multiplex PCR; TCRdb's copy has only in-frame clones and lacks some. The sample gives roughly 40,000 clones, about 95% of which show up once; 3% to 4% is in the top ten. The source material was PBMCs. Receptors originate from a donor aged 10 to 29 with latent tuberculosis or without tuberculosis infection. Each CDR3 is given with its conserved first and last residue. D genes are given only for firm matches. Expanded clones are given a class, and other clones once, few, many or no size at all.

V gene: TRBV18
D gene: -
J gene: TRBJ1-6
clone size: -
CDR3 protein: CASSLAADYNSPLHF
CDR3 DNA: TGTGCCAGCTCACTTGCGGCAGACTATAATTCACCCCTCCACTTT

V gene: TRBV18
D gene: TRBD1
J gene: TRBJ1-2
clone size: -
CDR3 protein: CASSPPTGGNYGYTF
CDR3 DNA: TGTGCCAGCTCACCACCGACAGGGGGTAACTATGGCTACACCTTC

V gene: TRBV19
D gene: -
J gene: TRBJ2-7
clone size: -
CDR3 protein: CASSIGQLDPYEQYF
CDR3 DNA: TGTGCCAGTAGTATAGGACAGCTCGACCCCTACGAGCAGTACTTC

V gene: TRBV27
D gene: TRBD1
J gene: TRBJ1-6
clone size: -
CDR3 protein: CASRPDRSSYNSPLHF
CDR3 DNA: TGTGCCAGCAGACCGGACAGGAGCTCCTATAATTCACCCCTCCACTTT

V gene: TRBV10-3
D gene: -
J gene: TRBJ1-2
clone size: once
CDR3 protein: CAISELDSTGYTF
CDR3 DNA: TGTGCCATCAGTGAGTTAGACAGTACGGGCTACACCTTC

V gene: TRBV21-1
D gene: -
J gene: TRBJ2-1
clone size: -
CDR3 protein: CASSKGGGFSYNEQFF
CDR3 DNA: TGTGCCAGCAGCAAGGGAGGGGGTTTCTCCTACAATGAGCAGTTCTTC

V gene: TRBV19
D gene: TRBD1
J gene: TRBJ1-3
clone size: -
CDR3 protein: CASSITGGFIGNTIYF
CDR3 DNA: TGTGCCAGTAGTATCACAGGGGGCTTTATTGGAAACACCATATATTTT

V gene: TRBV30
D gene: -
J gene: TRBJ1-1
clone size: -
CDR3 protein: CARGQLNTEAFF
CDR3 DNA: TGTGCCAGAGGACAGCTGAACACTGAAGCTTTCTTT

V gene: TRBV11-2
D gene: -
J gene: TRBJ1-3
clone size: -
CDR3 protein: CASSFVYQINSGNTIYF
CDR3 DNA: TGTGCCAGCAGCTTCGTTTATCAGATTAACTCTGGAAACACCATATATTTT

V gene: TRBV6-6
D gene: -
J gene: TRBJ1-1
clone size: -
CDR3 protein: CASHRDTEAFF
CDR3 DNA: TGTGCCAGCCACAGGGACACTGAAGCTTTCTTT

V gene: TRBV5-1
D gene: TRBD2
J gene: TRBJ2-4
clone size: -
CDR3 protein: CASSRLAGDKNIQYF
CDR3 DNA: TGCGCCAGCAGCAGACTAGCGGGGGACAAAAACATTCAGTACTTC

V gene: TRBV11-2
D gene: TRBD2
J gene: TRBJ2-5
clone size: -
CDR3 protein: CASTQNPRGDQETQYF
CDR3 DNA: TGTGCCAGCACCCAGAATCCACGGGGGGACCAAGAGACCCAGTACTTC

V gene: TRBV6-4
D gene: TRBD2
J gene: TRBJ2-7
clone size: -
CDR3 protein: CASSVDGGGQNEQYF
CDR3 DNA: TGTGCCAGCAGTGTCGACGGGGGGGGGCAGAACGAGCAGTACTTC

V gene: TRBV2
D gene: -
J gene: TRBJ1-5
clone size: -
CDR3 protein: CASTAEGYSNQPQHF
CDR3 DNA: TGTGCCAGCACCGCCGAGGGATATAGCAATCAGCCCCAGCATTTT

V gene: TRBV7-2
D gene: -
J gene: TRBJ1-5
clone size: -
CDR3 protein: CASSLGVGGPNQPQHF
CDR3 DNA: TGTGCCAGCAGCTTGGGCGTGGGAGGCCCCAATCAGCCCCAGCATTTT

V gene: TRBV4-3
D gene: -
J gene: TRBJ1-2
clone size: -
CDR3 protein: CASSQEARGNYGYTF
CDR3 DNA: TGCGCCAGCAGCCAAGAAGCCAGAGGCAACTATGGCTACACCTTC

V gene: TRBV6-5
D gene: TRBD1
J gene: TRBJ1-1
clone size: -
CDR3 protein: CASSGQGAGSTEAFF
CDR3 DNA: TGTGCCAGCAGCGGACAGGGCGCGGGGAGCACTGAAGCTTTCTTT

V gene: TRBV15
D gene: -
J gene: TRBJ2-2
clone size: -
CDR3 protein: CATSPPANTGELFF
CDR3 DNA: TGTGCCACCAGCCCTCCGGCGAACACCGGGGAGCTGTTTTTT

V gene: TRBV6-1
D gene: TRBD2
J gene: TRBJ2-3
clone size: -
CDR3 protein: CASNERGGSDTQYF
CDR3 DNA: TGTGCCAGCAATGAGCGGGGGGGTTCAGATACGCAGTATTTT

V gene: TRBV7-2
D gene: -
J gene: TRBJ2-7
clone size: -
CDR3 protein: CASSLVWHYEQYF
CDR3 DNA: TGTGCCAGCAGCTTAGTTTGGCACTACGAGCAGTACTTC

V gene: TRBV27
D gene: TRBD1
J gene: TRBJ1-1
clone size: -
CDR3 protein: CASSLDRGLEGTEAFF
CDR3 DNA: TGTGCCAGCAGTTTGGACAGGGGGCTCGAGGGGACTGAAGCTTTCTTT

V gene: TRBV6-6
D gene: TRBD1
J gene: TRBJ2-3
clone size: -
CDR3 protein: CASSKGTGGFTDTQYF
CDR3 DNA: TGTGCCAGCAGTAAAGGGACAGGCGGATTCACAGATACGCAGTATTTT

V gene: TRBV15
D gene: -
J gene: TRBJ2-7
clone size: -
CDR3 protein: CATSRRTGMGQYF
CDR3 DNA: TGTGCCACCAGCAGACGAACAGGGATGGGGCAGTACTTC

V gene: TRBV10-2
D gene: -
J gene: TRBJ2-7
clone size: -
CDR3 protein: CASSETGVYEQYF
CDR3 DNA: TGCGCCAGCAGTGAGACGGGGGTCTACGAACAGTACTTC

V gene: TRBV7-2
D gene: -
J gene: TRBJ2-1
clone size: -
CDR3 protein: CASSSHSEQFF
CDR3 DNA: TGTGCCAGCAGCTCCCACAGTGAGCAGTTCTTC

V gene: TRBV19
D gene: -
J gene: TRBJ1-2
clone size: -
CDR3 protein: CASTPLYSGNVYGYTF
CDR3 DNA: TGTGCCAGTACCCCCTTGTATTCAGGGAACGTCTATGGCTACACCTTC

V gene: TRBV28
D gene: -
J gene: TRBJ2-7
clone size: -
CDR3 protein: CASSPPAGASYEQYF
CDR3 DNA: TGTGCCAGCAGTCCCCCCGCGGGCGCATCCTACGAGCAGTACTTC

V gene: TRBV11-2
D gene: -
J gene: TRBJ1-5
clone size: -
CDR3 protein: CASSLDEYQPQHF
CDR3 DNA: TGTGCCAGCAGCTTAGATGAGTATCAGCCCCAGCATTTT

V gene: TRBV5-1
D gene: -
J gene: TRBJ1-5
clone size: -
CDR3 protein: CASSPIGGEGQPQHF
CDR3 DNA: TGCGCCAGCAGCCCAATAGGCGGGGAGGGACAGCCCCAGCATTTT

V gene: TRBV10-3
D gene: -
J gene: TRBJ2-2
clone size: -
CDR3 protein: CAISDQDKNTGELFF
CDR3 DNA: TGTGCCATCAGTGACCAGGACAAAAACACCGGGGAGCTGTTTTTT

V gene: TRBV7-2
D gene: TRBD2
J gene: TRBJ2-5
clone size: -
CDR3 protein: CASSLAGGSAETQYF
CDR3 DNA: TGTGCCAGCAGCTTAGCGGGGGGGAGCGCAGAGACCCAGTACTTC

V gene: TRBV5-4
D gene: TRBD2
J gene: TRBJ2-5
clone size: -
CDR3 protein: CASSSKRGGSQETQYF
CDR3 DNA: TGTGCCAGCAGCTCTAAGCGGGGGGGTTCGCAAGAGACCCAGTACTTC

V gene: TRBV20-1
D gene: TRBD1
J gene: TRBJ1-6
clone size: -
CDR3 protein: CSARRQGPLHF
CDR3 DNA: TGCAGTGCTAGGCGACAGGGACCCCTCCACTTT

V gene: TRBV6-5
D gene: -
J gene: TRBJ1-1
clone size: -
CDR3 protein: CASRPDRNTEAFF
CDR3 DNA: TGTGCCAGCAGACCCGACAGGAACACTGAAGCTTTCTTT

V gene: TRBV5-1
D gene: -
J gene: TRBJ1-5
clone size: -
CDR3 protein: CASSTESNQPQHF
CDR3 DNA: TGCGCCAGCAGCACAGAGTCCAATCAGCCCCAGCATTTT

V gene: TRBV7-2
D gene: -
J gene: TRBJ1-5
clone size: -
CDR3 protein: CASSKQGGQPQHF
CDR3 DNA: TGTGCCAGCAGCAAACAGGGTGGGCAGCCCCAGCATTTT

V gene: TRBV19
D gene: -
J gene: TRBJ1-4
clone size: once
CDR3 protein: CASSLEGGGQKLFF
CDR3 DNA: TGTGCCAGTAGTTTGGAGGGAGGCGGTCAAAAACTGTTTTTT

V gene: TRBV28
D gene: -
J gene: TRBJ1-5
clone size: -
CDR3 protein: CASGGGSQVTQPQHF
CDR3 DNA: TGTGCCAGCGGCGGGGGCTCTCAGGTCACTCAGCCCCAGCATTTT

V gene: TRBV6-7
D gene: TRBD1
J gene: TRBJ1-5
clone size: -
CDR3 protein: CASSKRRKLGQVSNQPQHF
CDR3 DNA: TGTGCCAGCAGCAAAAGACGCAAGCTGGGACAGGTTAGCAATCAGCCCCAGCATTTT

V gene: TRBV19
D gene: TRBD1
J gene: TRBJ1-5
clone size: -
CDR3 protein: CAISEQGARQPQHF
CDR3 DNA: TGTGCCATTAGCGAACAGGGGGCGAGGCAGCCCCAGCATTTT

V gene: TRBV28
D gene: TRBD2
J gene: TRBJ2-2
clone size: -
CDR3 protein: CASQTGGGRGTGTGELFF
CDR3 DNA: TGTGCCAGCCAAACCGGGGGAGGGAGGGGTACGGGCACCGGGGAGCTGTTTTTT

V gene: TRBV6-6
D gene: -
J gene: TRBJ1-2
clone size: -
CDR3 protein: CASTEQGRGVYGYTF
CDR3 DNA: TGTGCCAGCACCGAACAGGGTAGGGGCGTCTATGGCTACACCTTC

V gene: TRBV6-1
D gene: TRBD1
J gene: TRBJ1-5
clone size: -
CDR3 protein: CASSEGSGGGNQPQHF
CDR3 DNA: TGTGCCAGCAGTGAAGGGTCAGGGGGTGGCAATCAGCCCCAGCATTTT

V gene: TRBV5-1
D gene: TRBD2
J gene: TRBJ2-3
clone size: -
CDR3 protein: CASSLGGLGLAADTQYF
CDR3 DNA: TGCGCCAGCAGCTTGGGCGGCCTGGGACTAGCCGCAGATACGCAGTATTTT

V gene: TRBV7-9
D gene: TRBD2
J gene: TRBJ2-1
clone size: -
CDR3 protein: CASSSLRGGLEQFF
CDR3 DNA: TGTGCCAGCAGCTCCTTGCGGGGGGGGCTTGAGCAGTTCTTC

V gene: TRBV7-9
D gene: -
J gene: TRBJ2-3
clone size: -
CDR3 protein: CASSLEAGVSVDTQYF
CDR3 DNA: TGTGCCAGCAGCTTAGAGGCAGGGGTTTCTGTAGATACGCAGTATTTT

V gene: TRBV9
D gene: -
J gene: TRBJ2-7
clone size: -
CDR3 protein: CASSVATGEQYF
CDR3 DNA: TGTGCCAGCAGCGTAGCCACGGGCGAGCAGTACTTC

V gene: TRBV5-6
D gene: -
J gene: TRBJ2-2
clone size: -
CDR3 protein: CASSQHQTGLVGTGELFF
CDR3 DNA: TGTGCCAGCAGCCAACACCAGACAGGCCTCGTGGGAACCGGGGAGCTGTTTTTT

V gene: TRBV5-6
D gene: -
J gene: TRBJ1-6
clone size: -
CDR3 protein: CASSFSRSPLHF
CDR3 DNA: TGTGCCAGCAGCTTCAGTCGATCACCCCTCCACTTT

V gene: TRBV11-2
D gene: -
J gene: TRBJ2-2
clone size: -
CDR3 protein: CASSFVTGELFF
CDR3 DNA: TGTGCCAGCAGCTTTGTAACCGGGGAGCTGTTTTTT

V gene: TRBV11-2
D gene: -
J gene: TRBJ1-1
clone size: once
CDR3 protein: CASSFFTGMNTEAFF
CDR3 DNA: TGTGCCAGCAGCTTCTTTACAGGGATGAACACTGAAGCTTTCTTT

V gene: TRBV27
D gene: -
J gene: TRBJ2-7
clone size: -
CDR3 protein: CASSPRGTSSYEQYF
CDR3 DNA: TGTGCCAGCAGCCCAAGGGGGACAAGCTCCTACGAGCAGTACTTC

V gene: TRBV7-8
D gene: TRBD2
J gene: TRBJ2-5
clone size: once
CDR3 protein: CASSSGLGPQETQYF
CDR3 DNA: TGTGCCAGCAGCTCTGGACTAGGCCCCCAAGAGACCCAGTACTTC

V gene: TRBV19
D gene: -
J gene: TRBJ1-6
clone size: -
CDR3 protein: CASSISRASVSPLHF
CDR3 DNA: TGTGCCAGTAGTATATCCCGAGCTTCTGTGTCACCCCTCCACTTT